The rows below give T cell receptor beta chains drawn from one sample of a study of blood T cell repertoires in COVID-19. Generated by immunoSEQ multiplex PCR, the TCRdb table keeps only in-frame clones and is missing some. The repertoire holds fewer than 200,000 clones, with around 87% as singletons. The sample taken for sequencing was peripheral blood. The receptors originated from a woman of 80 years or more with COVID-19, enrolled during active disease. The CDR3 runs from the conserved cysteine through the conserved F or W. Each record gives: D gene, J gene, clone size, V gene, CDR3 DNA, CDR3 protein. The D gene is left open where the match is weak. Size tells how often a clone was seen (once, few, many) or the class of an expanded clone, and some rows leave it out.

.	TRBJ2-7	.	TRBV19	TGTGCCAGTAGCCGCCCGGCGGGAAGCTCCTACGAGCAGTACTTC	CASSRPAGSSYEQYF
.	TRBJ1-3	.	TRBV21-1	TGTGCCAGCAGCGACCGGGACACCGGGCCTGGAAACACCATATATTTT	CASSDRDTGPGNTIYF
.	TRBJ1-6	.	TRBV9	TGTGCCAGCAGCGTAAACCCACAGGGAGGGTGGGATTCACCCCTCCACTTT	CASSVNPQGGWDSPLHF
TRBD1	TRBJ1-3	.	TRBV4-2	TGTGCCAGCAGCCAAGAAGGGACAGGGGGCTCTGGAAACACCATATATTTT	CASSQEGTGGSGNTIYF
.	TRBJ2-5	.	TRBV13	TGTGCCAGCAGCCTACAAGAGACCCAGTACTTC	CASSLQETQYF
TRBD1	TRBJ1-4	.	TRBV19	TGTGCCAGGACGACAGGGTGGGGAGAAAAACTGTTTTTT	CARTTGWGEKLFF
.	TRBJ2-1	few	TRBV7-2	TGTGCCAGCAGTCGACTAGTTAATGAGCAGTTCTTC	CASSRLVNEQFF
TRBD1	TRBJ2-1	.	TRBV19	TGTGCCAGTAGTCCAGAGGGACAGGGGGTTTATGAGCAGTTCTTC	CASSPEGQGVYEQFF
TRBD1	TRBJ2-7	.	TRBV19	TGTGCCAGTAGAAACAGGGGGGCGCGGAGCGAGCAGTACTTC	CASRNRGARSEQYF
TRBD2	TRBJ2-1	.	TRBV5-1	TGCGCCAGCAGCTTGTGGGCTAGCGGCAATGAGCAGTTCTTC	CASSLWASGNEQFF
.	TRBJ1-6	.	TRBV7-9	TGTGCCAGCAGCTTATACACCAATAATTCACCCCTCCACTTT	CASSLYTNNSPLHF
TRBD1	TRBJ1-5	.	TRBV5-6	TGTGCCAGCAGCTTGAGACGGACAGGGACCGCTGAATTCCATCAGCCCCAGCATTTT	CASSLRRTGTAEFHQPQHF
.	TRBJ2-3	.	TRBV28	TGTGCCAGCAGGTTGGACAGTAGCACAGATACGCAGTATTTT	CASRLDSSTDTQYF
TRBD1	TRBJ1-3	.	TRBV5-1	TGCGCCAGCAGCTCGGGACAGGGGGGCCCCTCTGGAAACACCATATATTTT	CASSSGQGGPSGNTIYF
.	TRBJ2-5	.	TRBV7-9	TGTGCCAGCAGCCCCCAGGGCGTAATGAGTCGGGAGACCCAGTACTTC	CASSPQGVMSRETQYF
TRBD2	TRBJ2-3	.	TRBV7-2	TGTGCCAGCAGCCCGAGGCAAGTGGGAGGGGGCACAGATACGCAGTATTTT	CASSPRQVGGGTDTQYF
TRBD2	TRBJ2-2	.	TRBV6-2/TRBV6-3	TGTGCCAGCAGTTTCCCAGCGGGAGCGACCACCGGGGAGCTGTTTTTT	CASSFPAGATTGELFF
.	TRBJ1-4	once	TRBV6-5	TGTGCCAGCACCTCGTGGGTGGGGGGAAATGAAAAACTGTTTTTT	CASTSWVGGNEKLFF
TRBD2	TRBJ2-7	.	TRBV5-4	TGTGCCAGCAGCTTGCCTAGCGGGACTCGGTCCTACGAGCAGTACTTC	CASSLPSGTRSYEQYF
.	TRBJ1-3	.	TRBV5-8	TGTGCCAGCAGCTTGGATGCAGGGCGAAACACCATATATTTT	CASSLDAGRNTIYF
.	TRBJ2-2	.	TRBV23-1	TGCGCCAGCAGTCAAATGGGACATGACACCGGGGAGCTGTTTTTT	CASSQMGHDTGELFF
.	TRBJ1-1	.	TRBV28	TGTGCCAGCAGTTTCAGGCAGGGGTCGCGTGCTTTCTTT	CASSFRQGSRAFF
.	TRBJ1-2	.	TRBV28	TGTGCCAGCAGGGTTGGGGGGGCGGGCGGCTACACCTTC	CASRVGGAGGYTF
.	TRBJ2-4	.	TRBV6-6	TGTGCCAGCAGTTACTCTGAAAACTACAAACAGTACTTC	CASSYSENYKQYF
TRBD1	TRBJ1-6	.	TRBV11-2	TGTGCCAGCAGCTTAGGGACAGGGCATTCACCCCTCCACTTT	CASSLGTGHSPLHF
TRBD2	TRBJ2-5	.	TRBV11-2	TGTGCCAGCAGTCCCGGACTAGAACAAGAGACCCAGTACTTC	CASSPGLEQETQYF
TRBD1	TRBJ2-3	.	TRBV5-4	TGTGCCAGCACCTCTTGGGACAGTGATACGCAGTATTTT	CASTSWDSDTQYF